Presented here are 15 T cell receptor beta chains from one specimen sequenced in a study of control samples from healthy donors and cancer patients. Method: immunoSEQ multiplex PCR; TCRdb's copy keeps in-frame clones and lacks some. The data hold more than 65,000 clones, with roughly 84% observed a single time. Source material: blood. The receptors here all came from a man aged 45-65 years in good health.

The genes are TRBV7-9 and TRBJ2-3; 11 nucleotides match TRBD2. From germline, CDR1 is SEHNR and CDR2 FQNEAQ (reference sequence). The CDR3 totals 15 residues. V shed 4 bases and J 2 bases; nucleotides not matched to a gene: 2. The chain's CDR3 is CASSSTSGVTDTQYF. The CDR3 DNA reads as TGTGCCAGCAGCTCGACTAGCGGGGTCACAGATACGCAGTATTTT.

The chain combines TRBV9 with TRBJ2-3; D not resolved. The CDR3 is 16 residues long. The germline V gene has CDR1 SGDLS and CDR2 YYNGEE. Trimming stripped 0 bases from V and 0 bases from J, with 11 bases between. CDR3 loop: CASSVASNPSTDTQYF. CDR3 nucleotides: TGTGCCAGCAGCGTAGCGTCCAACCCTAGCACAGATACGCAGTATTTT.

V and J are TRBV6-2 or TRBV6-3 and TRBJ2-1, with D unclear. The CDR3 is made up of 16 amino acids. V was pared by 6 bases and J by 5 bases, with 20 bases between. Germline V CDR1 and CDR2: MNHEY, SVGEGT. The CDR3 loop reads CASSRVQSKTDNEQFF. The CDR3 DNA sequence: TGTGCCAGCAGCCGGGTACAATCAAAAACTGACAATGAGCAGTTCTTC.

V gene TRBV11-3 combines with J gene TRBJ2-7; 9 bases map to TRBD2. The length of the CDR3 is 17 residues. Germline lookup yields CDR1 SGHNT and CDR2 YENEEA. V was pared by 5 bases and J by 6 bases, with 17 bases of the junction left unmatched. The CDR3 coding sequence is TGTGCCAGCAGCCCCCCCTCTAGCGGGATCATACCCCTCGAGCAGTACTTC. Its translation: CASSPPSSGIIPLEQYF.

The chain carries TRBV3-1 (or the pseudogene TRBV3-2) and TRBJ2-1; TRBD2 agrees at 11 bases. V trimming: 11 bases; J trimming: 14 bases; junction bases outside the gene matches: 17. CDR1 and CDR2 (germline): LGHDT, YNNKEL (reference sequence). The CDR3 runs 14 residues. CDR3 residues: CAPWGLAGGGREFF. The CDR3 nucleotides read TGTGCCCCTTGGGGGCTAGCGGGAGGAGGTCGCGAGTTCTTC.

This clone was detected only once. This sequence joins TRBV6-5 and TRBJ1-1, with unresolved D. V lost 5 bases and J lost 6, with 13 bases in between. The CDR3 contains 13 residues. Germline CDR1 MNHEY, CDR2 SVGAGI. The chain's CDR3 is CASSNNRAPEAFF. In nucleotides, the CDR3 is TGTGCCAGCAGTAACAACAGAGCCCCTGAAGCTTTCTTT.

This chain links TRBV11-3 with TRBJ2-1; a weak D match, TRBD1 (5 bases). Trimming cost V 1 base and J 1 base, with 14 bases left between them. Germline V gives CDR1 SGHNT, CDR2 YENEEA. The CDR3 runs to 17 residues. The CDR3 spells CASSLVSPGLSYNEQFF. The CDR3 nucleotides read TGTGCCAGCAGCTTAGTTAGTCCAGGGTTGTCCTACAATGAGCAGTTCTTC.

The chain recombines TRBV4-3 with TRBJ2-3; 9 nucleotides agree with TRBD2. Germline CDR1 and CDR2: LGHNA and YSLEER. The CDR3 sequence is 16 residues long. The junction had 9 bases not matched to a gene; V was cut back by 6 bases and J by 2 bases. The CDR3, as DNA: TGCGCCAGCAGTCCTACCGGGACTAGCTACACAGATACGCAGTATTTT. This encodes CASSPTGTSYTDTQYF.

The V and J genes are TRBV4-2 and TRBJ1-2, with 11 bases lining up with TRBD1. Germline V gives CDR1 LGHNA, CDR2 YNFKEQ. This CDR3 has 14 residues. The V segment lost 3 bases and the J segment 7 bases; nucleotides outside the gene matches: 4. CDR3 sequence: CASSQAGQGGGYTF. CDR3 nucleotides: TGTGCCAGCAGCCAGGCGGGACAGGGGGGTGGCTACACCTTC.

This clone has only a few counts. V usage is TRBV3-1 (or the pseudogene TRBV3-2) and J usage is TRBJ1-1; TRBD1 matches 11 bases. Germline V gene lookup returns CDR1 LGHDT and CDR2 YNNKEL (reference sequence). The CDR3 has 17 residues. J gave up 3 bases and V 2 bases, and 8 bases lay outside the gene matches. Here the CDR3 DNA reads TGTGCCAGCAGCCAATTTTGGACAGGGGGCGGGTACACTGAAGCTTTCTTT. It encodes CASSQFWTGGGYTEAFF.

The V gene is TRBV6-5, the J gene TRBJ2-1; D call uncertain. V was shortened by 7 bases and J by 0 bases, with 7 bases between the two germline ends. The CDR3 runs 13 residues. Germline-derived CDR1 and CDR2 are MNHEY and SVGAGI. In nucleotides, the CDR3 is TGTGCCAGCACCCCAAACTCCTACAATGAGCAGTTCTTC. Translation: CASTPNSYNEQFF.

This chain joins TRBV9 and TRBJ1-2, with unresolved D. CDR1 is SGDLS, CDR2 YYNGEE, per germline. Deletions cut 0 bases from V and 8 bases from J, with 11 bases between. The CDR3 sequence is 13 residues long. Here the CDR3 reads CASSVAGPLGYTF. CDR3 in DNA: TGTGCCAGCAGCGTAGCTGGCCCCTTAGGCTACACCTTC. Variable domain in full (rest from reference TRBV9 and TRBJ1-2): DSGVTQTPKHLITATGQRVTLRCSPRSGDLSVYWYQQSLDQGLQFLIQYYNGEERAKGNILERFSAQQFPDLHSELNLSSLELGDSALYFCASSVAGPLGYTFGSGTRLTVV.

The rearrangement links TRBV9 to TRBJ2-7; 8 bases align to TRBD2. V shed 2 bases and J 0 bases; nucleotides not matched to a gene: 4. The CDR3 sequence is 15 residues long. Germline CDR1 SGDLS, CDR2 YYNGEE. CDR3 sequence reads: CASSVSGTFSYEQYF. The CDR3 nucleotides read TGTGCCAGCAGCGTTAGCGGGACCTTCTCCTACGAGCAGTACTTC.

The rearrangement uses TRBV15 and TRBJ1-2, with TRBD1 matching 9 bases. Germline-derived CDR1 and CDR2 are LNHNV and YYDKDF (reference sequence). The V and J ends lost 3 bases and 4 bases, in that order; junction bases with no gene match: 9. The length of the CDR3 is 16 residues. The CDR3 bases are TGTGCCACCAGCAGTGCAAGGACAGGGGTTAGCTATGGCTACACCTTC. Its protein is CATSSARTGVSYGYTF.

The rearrangement links TRBV11-2 to TRBJ2-6; 8 bases align to TRBD1. The CDR3 contains 18 residues. Losses at the gene ends were 6 bases for V and 1 base for J; bases not matched to a gene: 11. CDR1 SGHAT and CDR2 FQNNGV come from the germline V gene. CDR3 sequence reads: CASSGWQGALSGANVLTF. The CDR3 nucleotides read TGTGCCAGCAGTGGTTGGCAGGGGGCACTGTCTGGGGCCAACGTCCTGACTTTC.